The 20 T cell receptor beta chains below were found in one sample sequenced in a study of metastatic and nonmetastatic thyroid tumors. No treatment had been given to any patient before thyroid surgery. With MiXCR, TCRdb called clones anew from the PCR reads. The table shows around 61,000 clones, with 25% to 35% occurring only once. The specimen was blood. Source of these receptors: a female donor with papillary thyroid cancer or a benign thyroid nodule (not recorded which). Some clones in this sample may be carry-over from other donors' samples.

The V and J genes are TRBV4-1 and TRBJ2-1; 9 bases line up with TRBD2. In germline, CDR1 is MGHRA, CDR2 YSYEKL. The CDR3 sequence is 16 residues long. V was clipped by 0 bases and J by 9 bases; unmatched bases: 9. CDR3 protein: CASSQDRTSGWSEQFF. In DNA form, the CDR3 reads TGCGCCAGCAGCCAAGATAGAACTAGCGGGTGGAGTGAGCAGTTCTTC.

The chain joins TRBV12-5 to TRBJ1-5; 10 bases agree with TRBD1. The CDR3 sequence is 16 residues long. The V gene end was trimmed by 0 bases and the J gene end by 5 bases; junction bases not matched to a gene: 4. CDR1 is LGHNT and CDR2 is FRNRAP in the germline V gene. CDR3 in DNA: TGTGCTAGTGGTTTGGTTGAGGGGACAGGGGATCAGCCCCAGCATTTT. This codes for CASGLVEGTGDQPQHF.

CDR3 nucleotide sequence: TGTGCCAGTAGTATCGGGACCGCGGGTGAAGCTTTCTTT. Amino acids: CASSIGTAGEAFF. The chain has TRBV19 and TRBJ1-1; a possible D gene is TRBD1 (5 bases). The CDR3 is made up of 13 amino acids. Trimming cost V 3 bases and J 7 bases, with 12 bases left between them. CDR1 LNHDA and CDR2 SQIVND come from the germline V gene (reference sequence).

By proportion, this clone is medium-sized (0.01 to 0.1%). V usage is TRBV6-2 or TRBV6-3 and J usage is TRBJ2-3; 8 positions match TRBD2. Trimming removed 8 bases from V and 2 bases from J; junction bases left unmatched: 18. Germline CDR1 reads MNHEY; CDR2 reads SVGEGT. The CDR3 has 18 residues. CDR3 nucleotides: TGTGCCAGCGCCGAAGGACTAGCCCTCGAACCTTTCACAGATACGCAGTATTTT. Its translation is CASAEGLALEPFTDTQYF.

The chain employs TRBV10-3 and TRBJ2-2, with no clear D. Germline values: CDR1 ENHRY, CDR2 SYGVKD. V was trimmed by 7 bases and J by 5 bases, leaving 14 bases between them. The CDR3 contains 14 residues. The CDR3 protein is CAIKESVVTGELFF. CDR3 sequence (DNA): TGTGCCATCAAAGAGTCAGTTGTGACCGGGGAGCTGTTTTTT.

This clone occurred once. This chain joins TRBV7-2 and TRBJ1-2; TRBD1 is a possible D gene (5 bases). This CDR3 has 13 residues. Germline V gene data show CDR1 as SGHTA and CDR2 as FQGNSA. Trimming pared 4 bases from V and 3 bases from J, leaving 9 bases between. CDR3 region: CASSSQGDYGYTF. The CDR3 DNA follows: TGTGCCAGCAGCTCCCAGGGTGACTATGGCTACACCTTC.

This chain connects TRBV7-2 to TRBJ2-7; D possibly corresponds to TRBD1 (6 bases). The CDR3 is made up of 14 amino acids. Germline-derived CDR1 and CDR2 are SGHTA and FQGNSA. V lost 4 bases and J 2 bases, leaving 12 bases between the germline ends. The CDR3 sequence is CASSWQTGPYEQYF. The CDR3 DNA reads as TGTGCCAGCAGCTGGCAGACAGGCCCCTACGAGCAGTACTTC. The complete variable domain, with remaining parts taken from reference TRBV7-2 and TRBJ2-7, reads GAGVSQSPSNKVTEKGKDVELRCDPISGHTALYWYRQSLGQGLEFLIYFQGNSAPDKSGLPSDRFSAERTGGSVSTLTIQRTQQEDSAVYLCASSWQTGPYEQYFGPGTRLTVT.

This clone was recorded at least ten times. The rearrangement joins TRBV7-9 to TRBJ2-1; TRBD1 agrees at 8 bases. Per germline, CDR1 SEHNR and CDR2 FQNEAQ (reference sequence). V lost 1 base, J lost 10 bases, and 6 bases stayed unmatched. CDR3 length: 14 residues. The CDR3 DNA is TGTGCCAGCAGCTTAGGGACAGGGATTCGCGAGCAGTTCTTC. Amino acid sequence: CASSLGTGIREQFF.

This clone appeared a few times. This chain links TRBV27 with TRBJ1-2; possible D gene TRBD1, 5 bases. V dropped 2 bases and J dropped 6 bases, with 19 bases sitting between them. The V gene's germline CDR1 is MNHEY and CDR2 SMNVEV (reference sequence). The CDR3 is made up of 16 amino acids. CDR3 in amino acids: CASSLKMSEGSDGYTF. CDR3 DNA sequence: TGTGCCAGCAGTTTAAAAATGAGTGAGGGGAGTGATGGCTACACCTTC.

V usage is TRBV5-1 and J usage is TRBJ2-5; tentatively, D is TRBD2 (5 bases). Trimming removed 5 bases at V and 5 bases at J, with 10 bases between. The germline V gene has CDR1 SGHRS and CDR2 YFSETQ. The CDR3 is made up of 12 amino acids. This CDR3 is CASSLAGETQYF. CDR3 in DNA: TGCGCCAGCAGTCTAGCCGGGGAGACCCAGTACTTC.

This clone counts as medium-sized. The rearrangement joins TRBV6-1 to TRBJ1-2; D is uncertain. There are 17 residues in the CDR3. The germline gives CDR1 MNHNS, CDR2 SASEGT. V lost 8 bases and J lost 2, with 24 bases in between. The CDR3: CASGLDGISVLNYGYTF. For the CDR3, the DNA is TGTGCCAGCGGGCTCGACGGTATCAGTGTTTTGAACTATGGCTACACCTTC.

The chain links TRBV5-1 to TRBJ1-2, with TRBD1 identical over 12 bases. The CDR3 runs to 17 residues. J lost 13 bases, V lost 4 bases, and 20 bases had no gene match. Looked up from germline, CDR1 is SGHRS and CDR2 is YFSETQ. The CDR3 sequence: CASSVGQTGTGGSWGTF. The CDR3 region has the DNA TGCGCCAGCAGCGTTGGGCAGACCGGGACAGGGGGCTCTTGGGGCACCTTC.

V and J are TRBV7-2 and TRBJ1-2, with D hard to call. The CDR3 is 15 residues long. Trimming cost V 6 bases and J 8 bases, with 22 bases left between them. Per the germline V gene, CDR1 is SGHTA and CDR2 is FQGNSA. The DNA for the CDR3 is TGTGCCAGCAGTCCGTACGGCTACGAGGCTCGGGGCTACACCTTC. Amino acid sequence: CASSPYGYEARGYTF.

This chain joins TRBV2 and TRBJ1-5, with D tentatively TRBD1 (5 bases). Germline loops: CDR1 SNHLY, CDR2 FYNNEI. The CDR3 has 15 amino acids. The germline V and J ends were trimmed by 2 bases and 1 base, with 9 bases remaining between them. The CDR3 nucleotides are TGTGCCAGCAGTGAATGGCAGGGAAGCAATCAGCCCCAGCATTTT. Its translation is CASSEWQGSNQPQHF.

This chain joins TRBV7-2 and TRBJ2-3; the D gene is possibly TRBD2 (5 bases). Per germline, CDR1 SGHTA and CDR2 FQGNSA. This CDR3 contains 14 residues. Trimming cost V 5 bases and J 4 bases, with 13 bases left between them. The CDR3 coding sequence is TGTGCCAGCAGCCCTTTCGAGGGCCCAGATACGCAGTATTTT. This encodes CASSPFEGPDTQYF.

This clone was observed a few times. V is TRBV12-3 or TRBV12-4 and J is TRBJ2-2; D ambiguous. The CDR3 sequence is 14 residues long. Trimming removed 1 base from V and 4 bases from J, with 7 bases in between. The CDR3 loop is CASSLGPLTGELFF. In DNA, the CDR3 is TGTGCCAGCAGTTTAGGACCTCTCACCGGGGAGCTGTTTTTT.

This clone turned up a few times. The germline gene is not matched at one end of the junction; a read error may be the cause. The rearrangement joins TRBV19 to TRBJ1-2, with TRBD1 identical over 7 bases. CDR3 length: 14 amino acids. Germline assignment: CDR1 LNHDA and CDR2 SQIVND (reference sequence). The CDR3 DNA reads TGTGCCTGTAGCGCCGGAGGGACAGATCATGGCTACACCTTC. This codes for CACSAGGTDHGYTF.

Only a few counts were recorded for this clone. V and J are TRBV12-3 or TRBV12-4 and TRBJ2-7; D is possibly TRBD2 (7 bases). The germline V and J ends were trimmed by 7 bases and 5 bases, with 18 bases remaining between them. This CDR3 region has 14 residues. CDR3 nucleotide sequence: TGTGCCAGCACCCAAGGGGGAGGGAGGGACGAGCAGTACTTC. Translated, it gives CASTQGGGRDEQYF.

The chain employs TRBV28 and TRBJ2-3, with 9 bases lining up with TRBD2. The ends lost 3 bases at V and 2 bases at J; junction bases unmatched: 6. The CDR3 length is 16 residues. CDR1 and CDR2 from the germline V gene are MDHEN and SYDVKM. The CDR3 DNA follows: TGTGCCAGCAGTTTGTACCTAGCGGGAAACACAGATACGCAGTATTTT. Its translation: CASSLYLAGNTDTQYF.

V gene TRBV5-1 combines with J gene TRBJ2-7; a weak D match, TRBD1 (5 bases). The ends were cut back, 3 bases at V and 2 bases at J, with 6 bases in the middle. The CDR3 covers 12 residues. CDR1 SGHRS and CDR2 YFSETQ come from the germline V gene. CDR3 bases: TGCGCCAGCAGCTGGACAACCTACGAGCAGTACTTC. Translating it yields CASSWTTYEQYF.